Following are 18 T cell receptor beta chains from one sample sequenced in a study of cytomegalovirus exposure and HLA in healthy donors. Sequencing used immunoSEQ multiplex PCR; TCRdb keeps in-frame clones, though not all of them. The data hold about 240,000 clones, with more than 75% observed a single time. Sequencing was carried out using PBMCs. The receptors here all came from a man younger than 35 in good health and CMV-seronegative.

This chain uses TRBV19 with TRBJ2-7; 9 bases are a match to TRBD1. CDR3 length: 14 amino acids. The germline V gene encodes CDR1 LNHDA and CDR2 SQIVND (reference sequence). The V and J ends lost 9 bases and 2 bases, in that order; junction bases with no gene match: 8. For the CDR3, the DNA is TGTGCCAGCGGACAGGGGATATGGACCTACGAGCAGTACTTC. Translation gives CASGQGIWTYEQYF.

The chain joins TRBV27 to TRBJ1-5; D uncertain. CDR3 length: 16 residues. V was shortened by 9 bases and J by 0 bases, with 18 bases between the two germline ends. In germline, CDR1 is MNHEY, CDR2 SMNVEV (reference sequence). This CDR3 reads CARRRGICTSNQPQHF. The CDR3 DNA reads TGTGCCAGAAGGAGAGGGATTTGTACTAGCAATCAGCCCCAGCATTTT.

The rearrangement joins TRBV9 to TRBJ2-1; 9 bases match TRBD2. From germline, CDR1 is SGDLS and CDR2 YYNGEE. V lost 0 bases to trimming and J lost 2 bases; unmatched junction nucleotides: 15. There are 20 residues in the CDR3. CDR3 DNA: TGTGCCAGCAGCGTAGGTCGATCGGGAGCGGGAGGACTCACCTACAATGAGCAGTTCTTC. Amino acid sequence: CASSVGRSGAGGLTYNEQFF.

The V gene is TRBV6-5, the J gene TRBJ2-7; possible D gene TRBD1, 5 bases. The germline V gene has CDR1 MNHEY and CDR2 SVGAGI. Trimming took off 5 bases at V and 7 bases at J, with 21 bases between the two ends. The CDR3 extends over 15 amino acids. The CDR3 nucleotides read TGTGCCAGCAGTCACCCCCAGGGATTGAAGGGAGAGCAGTACTTC. Its protein product is CASSHPQGLKGEQYF.

This rearrangement joins TRBV29-1 to TRBJ2-7; 9 nucleotides align to TRBD2. The CDR3 totals 13 residues. Germline-derived CDR1 and CDR2 are SQVTM and ANQGSEA. The V and J ends lost 5 bases and 2 bases, in that order; junction bases with no gene match: 4. CDR3 amino acids: CSVSGGRAYEQYF. CDR3 DNA sequence: TGCAGCGTTTCTGGCGGGAGGGCCTACGAGCAGTACTTC.

The chain has TRBV7-8 and TRBJ2-1, with 7 bases aligning to TRBD1. CDR1 is SGHVS and CDR2 is FQNEAQ in the germline V gene. The CDR3 has 14 amino acids. V lost 3 bases to trimming and J lost 8 bases; unmatched junction nucleotides: 7. CDR3 sequence reads: CASSLTGLEYEQFF. CDR3 DNA: TGTGCCAGCAGCTTGACAGGGCTTGAGTATGAGCAGTTCTTC.

This clone was found once. V is TRBV28 and J is TRBJ1-2; D is undetermined. From germline, CDR1 is MDHEN and CDR2 SYDVKM. Deletions cut 2 bases from V and 6 bases from J, with 13 bases between. This CDR3 contains 14 residues. CDR3 in DNA: TGTGCCAGCAGTTTAGGCTTCGCGGGTCATGGCTACACCTTC. This encodes CASSLGFAGHGYTF.

The V and J genes are TRBV19 and TRBJ2-7, with 9 bases that match TRBD1. CDR3 length: 17 residues. Losses at the gene ends were 5 bases for V and 3 bases for J; bases not matched to a gene: 14. Germline V gene lookup returns CDR1 LNHDA and CDR2 SQIVND (reference sequence). This chain's CDR3 is CASSPYRTGEAYYEQYF. The CDR3 DNA is TGTGCCAGTAGTCCCTACCGGACAGGGGAGGCCTACTACGAGCAGTACTTC.

The chain's CDR3 is CAWSADRGEGSNQPQHF. Written as DNA, the CDR3 is TGTGCCTGGAGTGCGGACAGGGGAGAAGGTAGCAATCAGCCCCAGCATTTT. V and J are TRBV30 and TRBJ1-5, with 9 bases lining up with TRBD1. With V trimmed by 1 base and J by 0 bases, 7 bases remained unmatched. The germline CDR1 and CDR2 sequences are GTSNPN and SVGIG (reference sequence). CDR3 length equals 17 residues.

The chain has TRBV4-1 and TRBJ1-1, with D perhaps matching TRBD1 (5 bases). From germline, CDR1 is MGHRA and CDR2 YSYEKL. The CDR3 runs 16 residues. The V gene lost 3 bases and the J gene lost 1 base, with 15 bases spanning the gap. In nucleotides, the CDR3 is TGCGCCAGCAGCCAGGGGGGGGGACGGACGAACACTGAAGCTTTCTTT. Translation gives CASSQGGGRTNTEAFF.

The chain employs TRBV28 and TRBJ2-3, with D perhaps TRBD1 or TRBD2 (7 bases each). The germline V gene has CDR1 MDHEN and CDR2 SYDVKM. Between the trimmed V and J ends, which lost 10 bases and 5 bases, there was a span of 10 bases. This CDR3 is 11 amino acids long. CDR3 coding DNA: TGTGCCACCAGGGGGGGAGATACGCAGTATTTT. Translation gives CATRGGDTQYF.

This clone was seen once. This chain connects TRBV5-1 to TRBJ2-7, with 9 bases lining up with TRBD1. V lost 4 bases, J lost 12 bases, and 14 bases stayed unmatched. The germline CDR1 and CDR2 sequences are SGHRS and YFSETQ. The CDR3 is 14 residues long. CDR3 nucleotides: TGCGCCAGCAGCCGGGGGCGGACAGGGGAGATTCCGTACTTC. It yields the protein CASSRGRTGEIPYF.

In its sample, this clone was seen once. The chain employs TRBV4-1 and TRBJ1-2; 7 bases agree with TRBD1. With 0 bases clipped from V and 4 bases from J, the junction kept 5 bases outside the gene matches. The CDR3 is 15 amino acids. Germline CDR1 MGHRA, CDR2 YSYEKL. The CDR3 here is CASSQDRGGSYGYTF. The CDR3 DNA reads TGCGCCAGCAGCCAAGATAGAGGGGGCTCCTATGGCTACACCTTC.

The chain carries TRBV19 and TRBJ1-5, with TRBD1 matching over 7 bases. The V and J ends lost 8 bases and 7 bases, in that order; junction bases with no gene match: 8. CDR3 length: 13 residues. The germline gives CDR1 LNHDA, CDR2 SQIVND (reference sequence). The DNA for the CDR3 is TGTGCCAGTGACGACAGGGCGGGGCAGCCCCAGCATTTT. Encoded protein: CASDDRAGQPQHF.

The V gene is TRBV4-3, the J gene TRBJ1-3; possibly TRBD1 for D (6 bases). From germline, CDR1 is LGHNA and CDR2 YSLEER. The CDR3 runs 14 residues. The V and J ends lost 1 base and 2 bases respectively, with 6 bases between them. CDR3 region: CASSQGQAGNTIYF. The CDR3 coding sequence is TGCGCCAGCAGCCAAGGACAGGCTGGAAACACCATATATTTT.

The V call is TRBV13, the J call TRBJ2-1; 10 nucleotides line up with TRBD2. There are 15 residues in the CDR3. V shed 5 bases and J 6 bases; nucleotides not matched to a gene: 7. Per germline, CDR1 PRHDT and CDR2 FYEKMQ (reference sequence). CDR3 region: CASSDQREGPNEQFF. The CDR3 DNA reads as TGTGCCAGCAGCGATCAGCGGGAGGGCCCCAATGAGCAGTTCTTC. The full variable domain, in which reference TRBV13 and TRBJ2-1 provide the parts outside the CDR3, is AAGVIQSPRHLIKEKRETATLKCYPIPRHDTVYWYQQGPGQDPQFLISFYEKMQSDKGSIPDRFSAQQFSDYHSELNMSSLELGDSALYFCASSDQREGPNEQFFGPGTRLTVL.

This clone is a singleton in its sample. The chain has TRBV9 and TRBJ2-7, with TRBD1 matching over 10 bases. The CDR3 is 14 residues long. The germline V gene has CDR1 SGDLS and CDR2 YYNGEE. The V gene end was trimmed by 2 bases and the J gene end by 5 bases; junction bases not matched to a gene: 4. The CDR3 DNA follows: TGTGCCAGCAGCGTCGACAGGGGGCTAAACGAGCAGTACTTC. Amino acid sequence: CASSVDRGLNEQYF.

The chain employs TRBV4-3 and TRBJ2-2; D is possibly TRBD2 (6 bases). Trimming removed 0 bases at V and 5 bases at J, with 10 bases between. This CDR3 has 15 amino acids. Looked up from germline, CDR1 is LGHNA and CDR2 is YSLEER. This chain's CDR3 is CASSQEVAGTGELFF. The CDR3 coding sequence is TGCGCCAGCAGCCAAGAGGTCGCGGGAACCGGGGAGCTGTTTTTT.